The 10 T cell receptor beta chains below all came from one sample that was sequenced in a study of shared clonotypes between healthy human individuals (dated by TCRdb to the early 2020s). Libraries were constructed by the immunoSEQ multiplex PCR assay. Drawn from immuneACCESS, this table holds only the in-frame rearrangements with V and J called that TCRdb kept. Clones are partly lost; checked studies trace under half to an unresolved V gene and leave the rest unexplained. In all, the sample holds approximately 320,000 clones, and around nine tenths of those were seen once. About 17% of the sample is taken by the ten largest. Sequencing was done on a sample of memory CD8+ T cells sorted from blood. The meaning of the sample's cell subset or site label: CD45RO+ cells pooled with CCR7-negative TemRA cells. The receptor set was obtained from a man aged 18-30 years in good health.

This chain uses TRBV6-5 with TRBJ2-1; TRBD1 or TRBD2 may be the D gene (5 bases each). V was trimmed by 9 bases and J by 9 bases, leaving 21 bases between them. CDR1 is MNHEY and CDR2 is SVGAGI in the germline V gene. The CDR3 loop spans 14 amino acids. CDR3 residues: CASQKWGSDFEQFF. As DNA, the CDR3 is TGTGCCAGTCAGAAGTGGGGGAGTGATTTTGAGCAGTTCTTC.

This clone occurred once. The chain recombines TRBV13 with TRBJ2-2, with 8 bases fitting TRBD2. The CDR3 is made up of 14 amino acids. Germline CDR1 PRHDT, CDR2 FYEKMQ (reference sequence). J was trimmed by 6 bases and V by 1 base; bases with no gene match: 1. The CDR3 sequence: CASSLAGGPGELFF. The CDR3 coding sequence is TGTGCCAGCAGCTTAGCGGGAGGGCCCGGGGAGCTGTTTTTT.

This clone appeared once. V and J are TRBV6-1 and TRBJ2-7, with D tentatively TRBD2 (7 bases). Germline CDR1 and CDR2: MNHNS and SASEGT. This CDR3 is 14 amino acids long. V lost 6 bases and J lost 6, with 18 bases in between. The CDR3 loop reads CASRRTGGSPEQYF. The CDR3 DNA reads TGTGCCAGCAGAAGGACGGGGGGCAGTCCCGAGCAGTACTTC.

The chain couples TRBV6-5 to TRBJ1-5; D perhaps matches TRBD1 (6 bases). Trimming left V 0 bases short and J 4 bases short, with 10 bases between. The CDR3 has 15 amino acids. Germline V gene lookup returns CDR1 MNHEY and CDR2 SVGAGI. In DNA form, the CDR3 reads TGTGCCAGCAGTTACTCCGTAGGGGGGAATCAGCCCCAGCATTTT. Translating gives CASSYSVGGNQPQHF.

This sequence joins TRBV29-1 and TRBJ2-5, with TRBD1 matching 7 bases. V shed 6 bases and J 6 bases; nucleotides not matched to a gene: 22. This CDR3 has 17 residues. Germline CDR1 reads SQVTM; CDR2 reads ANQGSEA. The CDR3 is CSVTGTDLQGPLKTQYF. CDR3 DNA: TGCAGCGTCACCGGGACAGACCTCCAAGGACCCCTGAAGACCCAGTACTTC.

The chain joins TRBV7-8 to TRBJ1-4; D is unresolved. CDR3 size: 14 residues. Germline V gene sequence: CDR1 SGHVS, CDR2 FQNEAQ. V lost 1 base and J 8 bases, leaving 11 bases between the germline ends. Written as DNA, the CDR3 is TGTGCCAGCAGCTTAGATCAGGCGGGGGAAAAACTGTTTTTT. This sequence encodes CASSLDQAGEKLFF.

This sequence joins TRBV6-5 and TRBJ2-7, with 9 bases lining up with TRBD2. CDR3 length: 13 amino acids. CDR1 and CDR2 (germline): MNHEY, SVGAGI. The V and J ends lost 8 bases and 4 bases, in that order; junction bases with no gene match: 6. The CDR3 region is CASAGAGGYEQYF. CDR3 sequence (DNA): TGTGCCAGCGCCGGGGCGGGGGGGTACGAGCAGTACTTC.

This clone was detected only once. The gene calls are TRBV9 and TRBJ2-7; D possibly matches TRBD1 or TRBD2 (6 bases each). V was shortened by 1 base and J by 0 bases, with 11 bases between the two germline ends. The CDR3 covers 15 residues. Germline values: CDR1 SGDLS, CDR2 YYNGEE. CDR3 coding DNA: TGTGCCAGCAGCGTATACGGGGGCCACTCCTACGAGCAGTACTTC. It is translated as CASSVYGGHSYEQYF.

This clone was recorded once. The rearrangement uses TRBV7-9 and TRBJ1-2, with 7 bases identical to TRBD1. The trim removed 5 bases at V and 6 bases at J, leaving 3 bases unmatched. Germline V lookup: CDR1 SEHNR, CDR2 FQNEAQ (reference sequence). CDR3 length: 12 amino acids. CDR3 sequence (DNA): TGTGCCAGCAGCCCCAGGGGGAATGGCTACACCTTC. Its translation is CASSPRGNGYTF.

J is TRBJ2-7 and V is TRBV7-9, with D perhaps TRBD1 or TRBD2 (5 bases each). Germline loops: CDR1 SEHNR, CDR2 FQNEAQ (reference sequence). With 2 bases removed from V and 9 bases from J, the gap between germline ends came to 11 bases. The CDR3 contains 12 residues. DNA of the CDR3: TGTGCCAGCAGCTTAAGCCGGGACCGGCAGTACTTC. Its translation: CASSLSRDRQYF.